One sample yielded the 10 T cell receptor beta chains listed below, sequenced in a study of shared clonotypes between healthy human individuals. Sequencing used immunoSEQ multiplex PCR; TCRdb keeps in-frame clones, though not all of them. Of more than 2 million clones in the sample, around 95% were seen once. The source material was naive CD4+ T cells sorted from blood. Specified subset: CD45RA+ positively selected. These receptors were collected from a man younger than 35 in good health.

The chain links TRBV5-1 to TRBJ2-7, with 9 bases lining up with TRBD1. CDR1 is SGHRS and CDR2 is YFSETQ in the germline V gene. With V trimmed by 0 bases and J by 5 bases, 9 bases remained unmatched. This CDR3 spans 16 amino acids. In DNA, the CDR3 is TGCGCCAGCAGCTTGGTACCGGGACAGGGAAAGAACGAGCAGTACTTC. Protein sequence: CASSLVPGQGKNEQYF. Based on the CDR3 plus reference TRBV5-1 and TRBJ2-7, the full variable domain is KAGVTQTPRYLIKTRGQQVTLSCSPISGHRSVSWYQQTPGQGLQFLFEYFSETQRNKGNFPGRFSGRQFSNSRSEMNVSTLELGDSALYLCASSLVPGQGKNEQYFGPGTRLTVT.

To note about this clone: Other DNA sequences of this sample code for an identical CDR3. CDR3 nucleotides: TGTGCCATCAGACGCACAGATACGCAGTATTTT. Translating gives CAIRRTDTQYF. V is TRBV10-3 and J is TRBJ2-3; no clear D. Germline lookup yields CDR1 ENHRY and CDR2 SYGVKD. Trimming cost V 6 bases and J 1 base, with 2 bases left between them. This CDR3 has 11 amino acids.

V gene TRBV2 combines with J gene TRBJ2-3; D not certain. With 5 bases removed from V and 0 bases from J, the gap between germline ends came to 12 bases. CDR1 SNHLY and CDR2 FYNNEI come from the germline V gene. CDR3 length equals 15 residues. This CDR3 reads CASSRAGLSTDTQYF. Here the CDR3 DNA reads TGTGCCAGCAGTAGGGCAGGCCTTAGCACAGATACGCAGTATTTT.

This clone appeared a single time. The DNA of the CDR3 is TGTGCCAGCAGTGGCGGGGGGGCCTCCCAAGAGACCCAGTACTTC. Translating gives CASSGGGASQETQYF. The chain joins TRBV2 to TRBJ2-5, with 9 bases lining up with TRBD2. Germline V gives CDR1 SNHLY, CDR2 FYNNEI. J lost 1 base, V lost 4 bases, and 4 bases had no gene match. This CDR3 is built from 15 residues. Combining the CDR3 with reference TRBV2 and TRBJ2-5 gives the whole variable domain EPEVTQTPSHQVTQMGQEVILRCVPISNHLYFYWYRQILGQKVEFLVSFYNNEISEKSEIFDDQFSVERPDGSNFTLKIRSTKLEDSAMYFCASSGGGASQETQYFGPGTRLLVL.

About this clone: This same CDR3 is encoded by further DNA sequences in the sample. The DNA for the CDR3 is TGTGCCAGCAGCTTAGCAGGGGAAAGAAATTCACCCCTCCACTTT. It translates to CASSLAGERNSPLHF. The chain combines TRBV7-9 with TRBJ1-6, with D possibly matching TRBD1 (5 bases). Germline V gene data show CDR1 as SEHNR and CDR2 as FQNEAQ (reference sequence). This CDR3 comprises 15 residues. The germline V and J ends were trimmed by 0 bases and 7 bases, with 10 bases remaining between them.

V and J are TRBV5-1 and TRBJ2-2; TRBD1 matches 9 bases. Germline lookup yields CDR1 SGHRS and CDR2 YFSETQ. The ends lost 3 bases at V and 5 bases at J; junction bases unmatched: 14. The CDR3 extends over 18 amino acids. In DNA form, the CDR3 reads TGCGCCAGCAGCTCCCAACCGGGACAGGGTTTTAGTACCGGGGAGCTGTTTTTT. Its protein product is CASSSQPGQGFSTGELFF.

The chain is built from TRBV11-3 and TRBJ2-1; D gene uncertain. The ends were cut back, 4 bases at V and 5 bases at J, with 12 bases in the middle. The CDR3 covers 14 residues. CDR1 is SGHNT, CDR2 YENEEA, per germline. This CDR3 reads CASSSKGNHNEQFF. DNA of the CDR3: TGTGCCAGCAGCTCCAAGGGAAACCACAATGAGCAGTTCTTC.

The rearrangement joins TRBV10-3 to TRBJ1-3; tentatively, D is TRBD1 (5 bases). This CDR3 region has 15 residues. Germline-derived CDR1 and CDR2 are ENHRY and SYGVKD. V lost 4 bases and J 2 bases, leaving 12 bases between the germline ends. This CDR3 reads CAISVGGITGNTIYF. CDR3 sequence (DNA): TGTGCCATCAGTGTGGGGGGGATAACTGGAAACACCATATATTTT.

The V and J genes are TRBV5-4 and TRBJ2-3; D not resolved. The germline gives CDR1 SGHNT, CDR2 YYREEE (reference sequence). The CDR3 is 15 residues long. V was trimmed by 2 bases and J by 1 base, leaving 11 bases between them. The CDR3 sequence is CASSFGSVGTDTQYF. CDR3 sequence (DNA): TGTGCCAGCAGCTTTGGGTCAGTAGGCACAGATACGCAGTATTTT. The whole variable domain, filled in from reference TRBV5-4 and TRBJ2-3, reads ETGVTQSPTHLIKTRGQQVTLRCSSQSGHNTVSWYQQALGQGPQFIFQYYREEENGRGNFPPRFSGLQFPNYSSELNVNALELDDSALYLCASSFGSVGTDTQYFGPGTRLTVL.

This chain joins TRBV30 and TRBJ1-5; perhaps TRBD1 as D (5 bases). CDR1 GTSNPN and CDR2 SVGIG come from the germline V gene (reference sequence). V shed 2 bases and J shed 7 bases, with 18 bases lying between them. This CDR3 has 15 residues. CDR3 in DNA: TGTGCCTGGAGTCCGACCGGGACCGTGGGCCAGCCCCAGCATTTT. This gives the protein CAWSPTGTVGQPQHF.